This T cell receptor beta chain was recorded in a study of T-cell memory formation after mild COVID-19. Study summary: Clusters of TCRs were largely donor specific. Study results and caveats: Contracting clones from day 15 to 85 had balanced CD4/CD8; later expanders favoured CD4+. Second-wave clones peaking on day 37 lacked confirmed SARS-CoV-2 specificity. Pre-infection memory carried some responding clones, suggesting that cross-reactive memory joined.

TCRdb ran MiXCR on the 5' RACE reads and lists one entry per CDR3 protein. The repertoire holds hundreds of thousands of distinct CDR3 sequences, with around 17% as singletons. Trimming cost V 1 base and J 9 bases, with 14 bases left between them. CDR1 and CDR2 from the germline V gene are SGHAT and FQNNGV. CDR3 size: 14 residues. With respect to this clonotype: No antigen is known for it.

This clonotype was sampled from an adult woman who had mild COVID-19 (a few samples of this study predate the infection). Cell type and time point are not known. V and J are TRBV11-2 and TRBJ2-3; weak D call: TRBD2 (6 bases). The sample comprised PBMCs or a T cell subset sorted from them (not recorded which). The CDR3 sequence: CASSLVFPLATQYF. CDR3 nucleotide sequence: TGTGCCAGCAGCTTAGTTTTCCCCCTAGCGACGCAGTATTTT.